The 3 T cell receptor beta chains below were found in one sample sequenced in a study of tumor-infiltrating lymphocytes in primary liver carcinoma. TCR beta cDNA was reverse-transcribed from 500 ng of total RNA. The reaction used a constant-region primer and ProtoScript II reverse transcriptase. Modified slightly, ARM-PCR produced TCR beta libraries over three nested multiplex PCR rounds. In the first two PCR rounds, TRBV1-TRBV30 forward primers were paired with a C-beta reverse primer, and each round lasted roughly 9 cycles. TCRdb ran MiXCR on the multiplex PCR reads and lists one entry per CDR3 protein. Of 20,000 to 25,000 distinct CDR3 sequences listed, about 84% are singletons. Total RNA and DNA came together from roughly 20-30 mg of bulk tissue without cell sorting. The source material was liver tumor tissue from sampling region 2. The subset was: tumor region T2, inferior pole. The receptors were gathered from a young woman with primary liver carcinoma and hepatitis B virus infection.

This clonotype appeared many times. V and J are TRBV20-1 and TRBJ1-5; weak D call: TRBD1 (5 bases). The CDR3 is made up of 13 amino acids. CDR1 and CDR2 (germline): DFQATT, SNEGSKA (reference sequence). Deletions cut 3 bases from V and 2 bases from J, with 8 bases between. The CDR3 sequence is CSARGTGNQPQHF. DNA of the CDR3: TGCAGTGCTAGGGGGACCGGCAATCAGCCCCAGCATTTT.

Remarks on this clonotype: One end of the junction varies from germline; a read error may be responsible. The V call is TRBV12-3 or TRBV12-4, the J call TRBJ2-5; a weak D match, TRBD2 (5 bases). The CDR3 length is 15 residues. CDR3 amino acids: CAFSTYPGSEETQHF. DNA of the CDR3: TGTGCCTTCAGCACCTACCCTGGGAGCGAAGAGACCCAGCACTTC.

The gene calls are TRBV4-2 and TRBJ2-7; 10 nucleotides align to TRBD1. J gave up 6 bases and V 11 bases, and 25 bases lay outside the gene matches. From germline, CDR1 is LGHNA and CDR2 YNFKEQ. The CDR3 runs 18 residues. The CDR3 DNA is TGTGCCTACAGGCAGGAACACCTAGGACAGGGGGGACCGCGCGAGCAGTACTTC. Protein sequence: CAYRQEHLGQGGPREQYF.